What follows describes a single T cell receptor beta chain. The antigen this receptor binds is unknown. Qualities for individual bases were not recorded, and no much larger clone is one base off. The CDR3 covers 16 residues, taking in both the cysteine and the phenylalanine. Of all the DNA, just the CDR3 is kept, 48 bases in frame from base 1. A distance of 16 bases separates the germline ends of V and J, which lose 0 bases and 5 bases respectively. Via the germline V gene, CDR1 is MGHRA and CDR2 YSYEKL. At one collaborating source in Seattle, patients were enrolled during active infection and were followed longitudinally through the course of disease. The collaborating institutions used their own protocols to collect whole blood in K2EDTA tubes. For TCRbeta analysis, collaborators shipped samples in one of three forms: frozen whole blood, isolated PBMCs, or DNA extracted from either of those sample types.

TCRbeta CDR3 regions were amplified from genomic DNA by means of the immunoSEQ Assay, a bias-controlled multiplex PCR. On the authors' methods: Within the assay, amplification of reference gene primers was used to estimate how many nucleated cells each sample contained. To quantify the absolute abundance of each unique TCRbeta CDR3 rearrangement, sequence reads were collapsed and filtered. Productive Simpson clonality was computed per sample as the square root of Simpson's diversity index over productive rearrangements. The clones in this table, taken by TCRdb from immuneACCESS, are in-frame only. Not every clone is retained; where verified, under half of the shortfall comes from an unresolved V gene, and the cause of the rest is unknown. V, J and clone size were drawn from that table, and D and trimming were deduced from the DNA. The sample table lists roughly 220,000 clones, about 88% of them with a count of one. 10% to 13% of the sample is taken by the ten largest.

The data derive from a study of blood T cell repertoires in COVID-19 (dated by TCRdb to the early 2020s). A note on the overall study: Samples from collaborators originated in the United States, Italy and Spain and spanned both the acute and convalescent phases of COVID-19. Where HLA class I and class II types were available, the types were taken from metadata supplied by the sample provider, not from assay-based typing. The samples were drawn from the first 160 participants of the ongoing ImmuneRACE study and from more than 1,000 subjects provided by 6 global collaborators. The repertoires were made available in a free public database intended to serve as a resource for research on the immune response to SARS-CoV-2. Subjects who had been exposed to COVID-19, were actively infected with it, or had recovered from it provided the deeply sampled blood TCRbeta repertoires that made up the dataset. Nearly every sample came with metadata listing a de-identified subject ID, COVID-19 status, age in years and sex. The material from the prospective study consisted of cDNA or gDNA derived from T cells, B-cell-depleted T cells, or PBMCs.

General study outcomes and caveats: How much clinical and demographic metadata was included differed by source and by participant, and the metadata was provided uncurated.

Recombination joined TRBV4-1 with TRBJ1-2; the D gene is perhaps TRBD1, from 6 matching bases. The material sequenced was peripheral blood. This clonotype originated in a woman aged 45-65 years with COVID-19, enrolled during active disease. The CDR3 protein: CASSQDKGEEGYGYTF. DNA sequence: TGCGCCAGCAGCCAAGATAAGGGGGAAGAGGGATATGGCTACACCTTC.